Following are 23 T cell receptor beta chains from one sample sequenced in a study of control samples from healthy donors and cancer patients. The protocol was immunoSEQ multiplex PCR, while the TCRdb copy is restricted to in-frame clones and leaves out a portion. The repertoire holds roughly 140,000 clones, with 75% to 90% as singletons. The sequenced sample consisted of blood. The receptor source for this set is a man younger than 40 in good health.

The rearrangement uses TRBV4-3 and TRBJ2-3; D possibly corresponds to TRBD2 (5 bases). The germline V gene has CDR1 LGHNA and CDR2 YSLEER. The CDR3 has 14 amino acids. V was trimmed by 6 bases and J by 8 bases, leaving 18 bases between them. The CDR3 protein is CASSPGLSAATQYF. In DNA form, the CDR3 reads TGCGCCAGCAGTCCAGGACTCTCGGCGGCTACGCAGTATTTT.

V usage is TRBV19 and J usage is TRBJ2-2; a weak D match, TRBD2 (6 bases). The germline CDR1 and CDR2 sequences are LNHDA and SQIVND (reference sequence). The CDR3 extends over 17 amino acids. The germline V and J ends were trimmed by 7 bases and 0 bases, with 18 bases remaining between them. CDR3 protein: CASMGLARRSNTGELFF. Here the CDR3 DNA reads TGTGCCAGTATGGGGCTAGCGAGAAGATCGAACACCGGGGAGCTGTTTTTT.

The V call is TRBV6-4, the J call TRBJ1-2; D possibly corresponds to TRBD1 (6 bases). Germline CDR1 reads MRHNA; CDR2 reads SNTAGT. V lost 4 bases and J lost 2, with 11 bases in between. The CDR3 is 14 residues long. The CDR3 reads CASSAGQGNYGYTF. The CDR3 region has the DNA TGTGCCAGCAGTGCCGGGCAGGGGAACTATGGCTACACCTTC.

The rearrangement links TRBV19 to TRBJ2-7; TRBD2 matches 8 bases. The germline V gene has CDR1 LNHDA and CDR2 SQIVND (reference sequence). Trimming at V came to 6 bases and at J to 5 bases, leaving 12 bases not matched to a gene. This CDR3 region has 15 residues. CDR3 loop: CASSRRTRGADEQYF. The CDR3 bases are TGTGCCAGTAGCCGCCGGACGCGGGGGGCTGACGAGCAGTACTTC.

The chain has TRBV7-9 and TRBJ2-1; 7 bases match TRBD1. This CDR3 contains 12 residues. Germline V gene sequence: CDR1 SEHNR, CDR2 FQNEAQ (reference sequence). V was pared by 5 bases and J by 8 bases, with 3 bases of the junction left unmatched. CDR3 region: CASSLQGYEQFF. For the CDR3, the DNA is TGTGCCAGCAGCCTACAGGGGTATGAGCAGTTCTTC. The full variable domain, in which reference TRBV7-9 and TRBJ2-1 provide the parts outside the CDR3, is DTGVSQNPRHKITKRGQNVTFRCDPISEHNRLYWYRQTLGQGPEFLTYFQNEAQLEKSRLLSDRFSAERPKGSFSTLEIQRTEQGDSAMYLCASSLQGYEQFFGPGTRLTVL.

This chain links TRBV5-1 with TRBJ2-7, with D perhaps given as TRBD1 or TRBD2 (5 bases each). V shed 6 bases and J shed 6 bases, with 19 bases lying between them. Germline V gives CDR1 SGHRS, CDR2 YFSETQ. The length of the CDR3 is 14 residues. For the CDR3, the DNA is TGCGCCAGCACCCGGGGCGGCCGAGCCCCCGAGCAGTACTTC. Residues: CASTRGGRAPEQYF. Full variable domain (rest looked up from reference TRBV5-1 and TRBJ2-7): KAGVTQTPRYLIKTRGQQVTLSCSPISGHRSVSWYQQTPGQGLQFLFEYFSETQRNKGNFPGRFSGRQFSNSRSEMNVSTLELGDSALYLCASTRGGRAPEQYFGPGTRLTVT.

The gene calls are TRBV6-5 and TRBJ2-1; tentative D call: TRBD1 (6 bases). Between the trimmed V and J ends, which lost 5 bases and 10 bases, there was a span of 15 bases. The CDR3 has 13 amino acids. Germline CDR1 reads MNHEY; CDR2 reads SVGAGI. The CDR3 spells CASSRPQGGEQFF. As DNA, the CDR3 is TGTGCCAGCAGTCGACCACAGGGCGGGGAGCAGTTCTTC.

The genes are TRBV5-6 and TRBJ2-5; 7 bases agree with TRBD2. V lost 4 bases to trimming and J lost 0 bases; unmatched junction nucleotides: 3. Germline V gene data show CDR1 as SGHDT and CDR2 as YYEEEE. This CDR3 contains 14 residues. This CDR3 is CASSLGLDQETQYF. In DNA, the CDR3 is TGTGCCAGCAGCCTCGGACTAGACCAAGAGACCCAGTACTTC. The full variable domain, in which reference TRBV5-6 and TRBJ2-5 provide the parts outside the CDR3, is DAGVTQSPTHLIKTRGQQVTLRCSPKSGHDTVSWYQQALGQGPQFIFQYYEEEERQRGNFPDRFSGHQFPNYSSELNVNALLLGDSALYLCASSLGLDQETQYFGPGTRLLVL.

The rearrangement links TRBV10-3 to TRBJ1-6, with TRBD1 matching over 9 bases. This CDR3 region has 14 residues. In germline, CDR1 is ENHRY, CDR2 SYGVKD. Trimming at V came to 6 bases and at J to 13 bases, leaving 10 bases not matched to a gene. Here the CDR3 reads CAIRQGAEESPLHF. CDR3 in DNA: TGTGCCATCAGACAGGGGGCGGAGGAATCCCCCCTCCACTTT.

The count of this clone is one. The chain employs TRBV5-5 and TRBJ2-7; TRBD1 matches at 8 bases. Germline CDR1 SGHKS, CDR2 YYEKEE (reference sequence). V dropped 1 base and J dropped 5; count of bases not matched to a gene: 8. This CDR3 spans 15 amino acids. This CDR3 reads CASSLQTGAGDEQYF. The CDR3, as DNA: TGTGCCAGCAGCTTGCAGACAGGGGCCGGGGACGAGCAGTACTTC. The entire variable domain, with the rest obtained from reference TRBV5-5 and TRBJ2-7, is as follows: DAGVTQSPTHLIKTRGQQVTLRCSPISGHKSVSWYQQVLGQGPQFIFQYYEKEERGRGNFPDRFSARQFPNYSSELNVNALLLGDSALYLCASSLQTGAGDEQYFGPGTRLTVT.

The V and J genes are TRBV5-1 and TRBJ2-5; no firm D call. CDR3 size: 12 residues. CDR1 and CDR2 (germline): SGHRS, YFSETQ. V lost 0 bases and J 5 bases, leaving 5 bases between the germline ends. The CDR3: CASSLAPETQYF. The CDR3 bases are TGCGCCAGCAGCTTGGCCCCCGAGACCCAGTACTTC.

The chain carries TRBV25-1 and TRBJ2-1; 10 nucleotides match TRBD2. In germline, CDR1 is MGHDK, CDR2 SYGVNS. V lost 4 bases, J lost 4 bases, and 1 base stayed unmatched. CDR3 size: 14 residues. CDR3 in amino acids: CASSVAGGYNEQFF. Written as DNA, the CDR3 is TGTGCCAGCAGTGTAGCGGGGGGTTACAATGAGCAGTTCTTC.

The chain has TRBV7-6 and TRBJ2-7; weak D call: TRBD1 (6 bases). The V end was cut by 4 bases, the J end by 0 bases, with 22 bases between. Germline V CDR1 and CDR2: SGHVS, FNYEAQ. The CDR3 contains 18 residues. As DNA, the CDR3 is TGTGCCAGCAGCTCCAAGCCCCCCGGACAGTTTAGCTCCTACGAGCAGTACTTC. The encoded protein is CASSSKPPGQFSSYEQYF.

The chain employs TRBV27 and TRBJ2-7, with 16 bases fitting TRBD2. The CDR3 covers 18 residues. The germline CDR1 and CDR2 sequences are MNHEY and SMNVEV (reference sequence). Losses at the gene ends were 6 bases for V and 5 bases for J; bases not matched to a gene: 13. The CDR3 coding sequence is TGTGCCAGCAGCCTGACCTCGGGACTAGCGGGGGGGGTCAACGAGCAGTACTTC. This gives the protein CASSLTSGLAGGVNEQYF.

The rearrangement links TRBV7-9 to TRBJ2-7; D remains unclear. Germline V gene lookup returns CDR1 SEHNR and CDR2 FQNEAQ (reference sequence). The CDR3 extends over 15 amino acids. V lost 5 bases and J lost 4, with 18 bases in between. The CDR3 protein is CASSPLSLSGYEQYF. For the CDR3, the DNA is TGTGCCAGCAGCCCCCTCTCCTTGTCCGGTTACGAGCAGTACTTC.

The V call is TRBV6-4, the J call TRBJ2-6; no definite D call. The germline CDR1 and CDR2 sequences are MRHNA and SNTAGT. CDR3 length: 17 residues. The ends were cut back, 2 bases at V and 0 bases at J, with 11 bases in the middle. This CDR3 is CASSDGDSSSGANVLTF. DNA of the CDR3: TGTGCCAGCAGTGACGGAGACTCCTCCTCTGGGGCCAACGTCCTGACTTTC.

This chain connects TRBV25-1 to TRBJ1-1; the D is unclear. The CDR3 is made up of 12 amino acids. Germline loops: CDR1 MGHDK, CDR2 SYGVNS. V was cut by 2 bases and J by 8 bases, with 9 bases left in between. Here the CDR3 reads CASSEAGKEAFF. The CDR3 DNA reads TGTGCCAGCAGTGAAGCTGGGAAGGAAGCTTTCTTT. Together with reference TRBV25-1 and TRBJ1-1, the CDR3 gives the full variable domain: EADIYQTPRYLVIGTGKKITLECSQTMGHDKMYWYQQDPGMELHLIHYSYGVNSTEKGDLSSESTVSRIRTEHFPLTLESARPSHTSQYLCASSEAGKEAFFGQGTRLTVV.

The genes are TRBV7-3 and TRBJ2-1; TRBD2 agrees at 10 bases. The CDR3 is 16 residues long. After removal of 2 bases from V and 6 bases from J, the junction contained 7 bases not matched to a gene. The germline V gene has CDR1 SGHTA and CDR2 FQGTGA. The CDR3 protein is CASSLQSGGAINEQFF. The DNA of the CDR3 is TGTGCCAGCAGCTTACAGAGCGGGGGGGCCATCAATGAGCAGTTCTTC.

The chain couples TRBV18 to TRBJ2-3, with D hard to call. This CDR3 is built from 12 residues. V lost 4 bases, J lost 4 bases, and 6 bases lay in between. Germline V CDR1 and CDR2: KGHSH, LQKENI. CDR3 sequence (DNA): TGTGCCAGCTCACTAAAGTCAGATACGCAGTATTTT. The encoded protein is CASSLKSDTQYF.

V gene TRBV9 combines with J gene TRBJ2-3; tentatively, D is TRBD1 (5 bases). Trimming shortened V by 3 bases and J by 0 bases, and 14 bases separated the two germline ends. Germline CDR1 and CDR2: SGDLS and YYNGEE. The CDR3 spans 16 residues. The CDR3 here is CASSARGSASTDTQYF. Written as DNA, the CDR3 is TGTGCCAGCAGCGCAAGGGGCAGCGCAAGCACAGATACGCAGTATTTT.

CDR3 nucleotide sequence: TGTGCCACCAGAGACGGGACATTTCAAGAGACCCAGTACTTC. Translated: CATRDGTFQETQYF. V usage is TRBV24-1 and J usage is TRBJ2-5, with D possibly matching TRBD1 (6 bases). Germline CDR1 is KGHDR and CDR2 is SFDVKD. V lost 7 bases and J lost 2, with 13 bases in between. This CDR3 has 14 amino acids.

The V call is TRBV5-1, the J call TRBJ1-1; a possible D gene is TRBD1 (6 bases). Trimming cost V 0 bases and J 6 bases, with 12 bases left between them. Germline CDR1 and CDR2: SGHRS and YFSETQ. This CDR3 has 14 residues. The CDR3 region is CASSLALRGSEAFF. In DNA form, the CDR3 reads TGCGCCAGCAGCTTGGCCCTCAGGGGTTCTGAAGCTTTCTTT. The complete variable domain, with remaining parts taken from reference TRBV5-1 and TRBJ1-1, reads KAGVTQTPRYLIKTRGQQVTLSCSPISGHRSVSWYQQTPGQGLQFLFEYFSETQRNKGNFPGRFSGRQFSNSRSEMNVSTLELGDSALYLCASSLALRGSEAFFGQGTRLTVV.

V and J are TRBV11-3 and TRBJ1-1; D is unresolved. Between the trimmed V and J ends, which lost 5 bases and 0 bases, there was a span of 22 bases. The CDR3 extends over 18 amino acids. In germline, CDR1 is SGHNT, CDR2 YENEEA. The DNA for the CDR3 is TGTGCCAGCAGCAAACATTCGTCAGGAGCACCCTTGAACACTGAAGCTTTCTTT. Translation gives CASSKHSSGAPLNTEAFF. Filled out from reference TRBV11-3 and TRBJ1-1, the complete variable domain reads EAGVVQSPRYKIIEKKQPVAFWCNPISGHNTLYWYLQNLGQGPELLIRYENEEAVDDSQLPKDRFSAERLKGVDSTLKIQPAELGDSAVYLCASSKHSSGAPLNTEAFFGQGTRLTVV.